The T cell receptor (beta chain) under discussion was sequenced for a study of T cells in Graves' hyperthyroidism and ophthalmopathy. For the study at large: It was at initial diagnosis, before any treatment, that peripheral blood was collected.

With 5 bases removed from V and 5 bases from J, the gap between germline ends came to 9 bases. The length of the CDR3 is 12 residues. Germline loops: CDR1 LNHDA, CDR2 SQIVND (reference sequence). Hyperthyroidism patients were newly diagnosed, had disease duration under 2 months, and were aged 18 to 65 years. Amplification of TCR beta CDR3 regions was performed using RNA transcripts as template. Initially, a first-round RT-PCR of the TCR CDR3 employed the HTBI primer set. TCRdb reprocessed the multiplex PCR reads via MiXCR and lists one record per CDR3 protein. The table lists about 760,000 distinct CDR3 sequences, over 35% of them singletons.

The chain uses TRBV19 and TRBJ2-5, with unresolved D. The source is a woman between 35 and 50 years old with Graves' hyperthyroidism. Sequenced material: blood. In DNA form, the CDR3 reads TGTGCCAGTAGTGGCGATGAGGAGACCCAGTACTTC. This gives the protein CASSGDEETQYF.